This T cell receptor (beta chain) was retrieved from a study of T-cell reconstitution after alpha-beta-depleted transplantation in children. A library of TCRbeta sequences, prepared with unique molecular identifiers, was generated. TCRdb analysed the PCR reads with MiXCR anew, one entry per CDR3 protein. The sample lists about 370,000 distinct CDR3 sequences; around 21% were seen once. This clonotype was counted only a few times. Looked up from germline, CDR1 is DFQATT and CDR2 is SNEGSKA (reference sequence). The CDR3 spans 15 residues. Deletions cut 6 bases from V and 2 bases from J, with 18 bases between.

This sequence joins TRBV20-1 and TRBJ2-3, with a tentative D call TRBD2 (6 bases). The starting material was PBMCs from the stem cell graft donor, obtained from the stem cell graft. The TCR sequence derives from a human donor who donated a stem cell graft to a child with acute myeloid leukemia. The CDR3 protein is CSATAAGGPTDTQYF. The CDR3 region has the DNA TGCAGTGCAACCGCAGCGGGCGGGCCCACAGATACGCAGTATTTT.